Detailed here is one T cell receptor (beta chain). CDR3 size: 11 residues. CDR1 and CDR2 (germline): SGHRS, YFSETQ. This sample is part of a study of CXCR3-negative and CXCR3-positive naive CD8 T cells. In preparing the TRB cDNA libraries, 5' RACE with UMI labels was used. TCRdb re-called the 5' RACE reads and gives one entry per CDR3 protein, without DNA. This repertoire includes 90,000 to 95,000 distinct CDR3 sequences. The specimen was naive CXCR3- CD8+ T cells from blood. Subset: CD45RO-CCR7+CD27+CD95- naive CD8+ T cells lacking CXCR3 (TNR3-). The receptor was isolated from a human donor in good health. Some clones in this sample may be carry-over from other donors' samples. The chain recombines TRBV5-1 with TRBJ1-1. CDR3 in amino acids: CASSRGNEAFF.